The present T cell receptor beta chain was sequenced within a study of CD8 T cell repertoires and HIV-1 epitope variants. Only in-frame clones appear in the TCRdb table, and some are missing; sequencing was by immunoSEQ multiplex PCR. This sample yields about 4,800 clones, of which around three fifths are seen a single time; roughly two fifths belongs to the top ten. V was shortened by 6 bases and J by 2 bases, with 14 bases between the two germline ends. This CDR3 comprises 16 residues. Germline V gene data show CDR1 as MNHEY and CDR2 as SMNVEV (reference sequence). About this clone itself: Its matching antigen is unknown.

The sample comprised cultured CD8+ T cells derived from PBMCs. The rearrangement links TRBV27 to TRBJ2-6; maybe TRBD2 (5 bases). This receptor was obtained from a male donor with HIV. The CDR3 here is CASRPSPAAGANVLTF. Written as DNA, the CDR3 is TGTGCCAGCAGGCCGTCCCCAGCGGCTGGGGCCAACGTCCTGACTTTC.